The 7 T cell receptor beta chains in this list originate from one sample, sequenced in a study of T-cell memory formation after mild COVID-19. Via MiXCR, TCRdb re-called the 5' RACE reads, giving one row per CDR3 protein. The sample carries about 470,000 distinct CDR3 sequences, around a quarter recorded once. Sequencing was done on a sample of PBMCs or a T cell subset sorted from them (not recorded which). Receptors were obtained from an adult woman who had mild COVID-19 (a few samples of this study predate the infection). Cell type and time point are not known.

This chain uses TRBV30 with TRBJ2-2; D is ambiguous. Trimming took off 3 bases at V and 6 bases at J, with 8 bases between the two ends. The CDR3 consists of 12 residues. Germline CDR1 is GTSNPN and CDR2 is SVGIG (reference sequence). The CDR3 loop is CAWREDAGELFF. For the CDR3, the DNA is TGTGCCTGGAGGGAAGACGCCGGGGAGCTGTTTTTT.

This clonotype showed up just a few times. V and J are TRBV6-4 and TRBJ2-1; D gene uncertain. Per the germline V gene, CDR1 is MRHNA and CDR2 is SNTAGT. V dropped 3 bases and J dropped 6 bases, with 9 bases sitting between them. The CDR3 is made up of 13 amino acids. The CDR3 is CASSETSSNEQFF. CDR3 nucleotides: TGTGCCAGCAGTGAGACCAGTAGCAATGAGCAGTTCTTC.

The gene calls are TRBV9 and TRBJ2-1, with D possibly TRBD1 on 6 matching bases. The CDR3 has 14 amino acids. Germline CDR1 is SGDLS and CDR2 is YYNGEE. Trimming shortened V by 7 bases and J by 8 bases, and 19 bases separated the two germline ends. The CDR3 DNA reads TGTGCCAGCGACGTGGGGGCGCATGGGGATGAGCAGTTCTTC. Translation: CASDVGAHGDEQFF. The variable domain in full, completed from reference TRBV9 and TRBJ2-1, reads DSGVTQTPKHLITATGQRVTLRCSPRSGDLSVYWYQQSLDQGLQFLIQYYNGEERAKGNILERFSAQQFPDLHSELNLSSLELGDSALYFCASDVGAHGDEQFFGPGTRLTVL.

At least ten counts were recorded for this clonotype. This chain uses TRBV7-2 with TRBJ1-2, with 12 bases that match TRBD1. Losses at the gene ends were 4 bases for V and 4 bases for J; bases not matched to a gene: 19. This CDR3 has 20 amino acids. CDR1 and CDR2 (germline): SGHTA, FQGNSA. The DNA for the CDR3 is TGTGCCAGCAGCTACCTGTTGGGGCCGGGACAGGGGGCGTTGACCTATGGCTACACCTTC. Translating gives CASSYLLGPGQGALTYGYTF. Full variable domain (missing parts from reference TRBV7-2 and TRBJ1-2): GAGVSQSPSNKVTEKGKDVELRCDPISGHTALYWYRQSLGQGLEFLIYFQGNSAPDKSGLPSDRFSAERTGGSVSTLTIQRTQQEDSAVYLCASSYLLGPGQGALTYGYTFGSGTRLTVV.

V and J are TRBV20-1 and TRBJ2-5; 13 bases are shared with TRBD2. Germline V gives CDR1 DFQATT, CDR2 SNEGSKA (reference sequence). The V gene end was trimmed by 2 bases and the J gene end by 0 bases; junction bases not matched to a gene: 9. The CDR3 is 18 residues long. The CDR3: CSARRLAGGNSYQETQYF. The CDR3 bases are TGCAGTGCTAGACGACTAGCGGGGGGAAACTCGTACCAAGAGACCCAGTACTTC.

The DNA for the CDR3 is TGCAGTGCTGCGGGGGGGCGATCCTACGAGCAGTACTTC. Translated, it gives CSAAGGRSYEQYF. V gene TRBV20-1 combines with J gene TRBJ2-7; TRBD2 aligns across 9 bases. Germline V gives CDR1 DFQATT, CDR2 SNEGSKA (reference sequence). V was pared by 5 bases and J by 1 base, with 3 bases of the junction left unmatched. The CDR3 sequence is 13 residues long.

The rearrangement links TRBV7-6 to TRBJ2-7; no firm D call. There are 15 residues in the CDR3. Germline values: CDR1 SGHVS, CDR2 FNYEAQ. Trimming took 8 bases from V and 5 from J, leaving 22 bases between them. The CDR3 region is CASGETPNSGHEQYF. The CDR3, as DNA: TGTGCCAGCGGCGAGACCCCTAATTCGGGCCACGAGCAGTACTTC.